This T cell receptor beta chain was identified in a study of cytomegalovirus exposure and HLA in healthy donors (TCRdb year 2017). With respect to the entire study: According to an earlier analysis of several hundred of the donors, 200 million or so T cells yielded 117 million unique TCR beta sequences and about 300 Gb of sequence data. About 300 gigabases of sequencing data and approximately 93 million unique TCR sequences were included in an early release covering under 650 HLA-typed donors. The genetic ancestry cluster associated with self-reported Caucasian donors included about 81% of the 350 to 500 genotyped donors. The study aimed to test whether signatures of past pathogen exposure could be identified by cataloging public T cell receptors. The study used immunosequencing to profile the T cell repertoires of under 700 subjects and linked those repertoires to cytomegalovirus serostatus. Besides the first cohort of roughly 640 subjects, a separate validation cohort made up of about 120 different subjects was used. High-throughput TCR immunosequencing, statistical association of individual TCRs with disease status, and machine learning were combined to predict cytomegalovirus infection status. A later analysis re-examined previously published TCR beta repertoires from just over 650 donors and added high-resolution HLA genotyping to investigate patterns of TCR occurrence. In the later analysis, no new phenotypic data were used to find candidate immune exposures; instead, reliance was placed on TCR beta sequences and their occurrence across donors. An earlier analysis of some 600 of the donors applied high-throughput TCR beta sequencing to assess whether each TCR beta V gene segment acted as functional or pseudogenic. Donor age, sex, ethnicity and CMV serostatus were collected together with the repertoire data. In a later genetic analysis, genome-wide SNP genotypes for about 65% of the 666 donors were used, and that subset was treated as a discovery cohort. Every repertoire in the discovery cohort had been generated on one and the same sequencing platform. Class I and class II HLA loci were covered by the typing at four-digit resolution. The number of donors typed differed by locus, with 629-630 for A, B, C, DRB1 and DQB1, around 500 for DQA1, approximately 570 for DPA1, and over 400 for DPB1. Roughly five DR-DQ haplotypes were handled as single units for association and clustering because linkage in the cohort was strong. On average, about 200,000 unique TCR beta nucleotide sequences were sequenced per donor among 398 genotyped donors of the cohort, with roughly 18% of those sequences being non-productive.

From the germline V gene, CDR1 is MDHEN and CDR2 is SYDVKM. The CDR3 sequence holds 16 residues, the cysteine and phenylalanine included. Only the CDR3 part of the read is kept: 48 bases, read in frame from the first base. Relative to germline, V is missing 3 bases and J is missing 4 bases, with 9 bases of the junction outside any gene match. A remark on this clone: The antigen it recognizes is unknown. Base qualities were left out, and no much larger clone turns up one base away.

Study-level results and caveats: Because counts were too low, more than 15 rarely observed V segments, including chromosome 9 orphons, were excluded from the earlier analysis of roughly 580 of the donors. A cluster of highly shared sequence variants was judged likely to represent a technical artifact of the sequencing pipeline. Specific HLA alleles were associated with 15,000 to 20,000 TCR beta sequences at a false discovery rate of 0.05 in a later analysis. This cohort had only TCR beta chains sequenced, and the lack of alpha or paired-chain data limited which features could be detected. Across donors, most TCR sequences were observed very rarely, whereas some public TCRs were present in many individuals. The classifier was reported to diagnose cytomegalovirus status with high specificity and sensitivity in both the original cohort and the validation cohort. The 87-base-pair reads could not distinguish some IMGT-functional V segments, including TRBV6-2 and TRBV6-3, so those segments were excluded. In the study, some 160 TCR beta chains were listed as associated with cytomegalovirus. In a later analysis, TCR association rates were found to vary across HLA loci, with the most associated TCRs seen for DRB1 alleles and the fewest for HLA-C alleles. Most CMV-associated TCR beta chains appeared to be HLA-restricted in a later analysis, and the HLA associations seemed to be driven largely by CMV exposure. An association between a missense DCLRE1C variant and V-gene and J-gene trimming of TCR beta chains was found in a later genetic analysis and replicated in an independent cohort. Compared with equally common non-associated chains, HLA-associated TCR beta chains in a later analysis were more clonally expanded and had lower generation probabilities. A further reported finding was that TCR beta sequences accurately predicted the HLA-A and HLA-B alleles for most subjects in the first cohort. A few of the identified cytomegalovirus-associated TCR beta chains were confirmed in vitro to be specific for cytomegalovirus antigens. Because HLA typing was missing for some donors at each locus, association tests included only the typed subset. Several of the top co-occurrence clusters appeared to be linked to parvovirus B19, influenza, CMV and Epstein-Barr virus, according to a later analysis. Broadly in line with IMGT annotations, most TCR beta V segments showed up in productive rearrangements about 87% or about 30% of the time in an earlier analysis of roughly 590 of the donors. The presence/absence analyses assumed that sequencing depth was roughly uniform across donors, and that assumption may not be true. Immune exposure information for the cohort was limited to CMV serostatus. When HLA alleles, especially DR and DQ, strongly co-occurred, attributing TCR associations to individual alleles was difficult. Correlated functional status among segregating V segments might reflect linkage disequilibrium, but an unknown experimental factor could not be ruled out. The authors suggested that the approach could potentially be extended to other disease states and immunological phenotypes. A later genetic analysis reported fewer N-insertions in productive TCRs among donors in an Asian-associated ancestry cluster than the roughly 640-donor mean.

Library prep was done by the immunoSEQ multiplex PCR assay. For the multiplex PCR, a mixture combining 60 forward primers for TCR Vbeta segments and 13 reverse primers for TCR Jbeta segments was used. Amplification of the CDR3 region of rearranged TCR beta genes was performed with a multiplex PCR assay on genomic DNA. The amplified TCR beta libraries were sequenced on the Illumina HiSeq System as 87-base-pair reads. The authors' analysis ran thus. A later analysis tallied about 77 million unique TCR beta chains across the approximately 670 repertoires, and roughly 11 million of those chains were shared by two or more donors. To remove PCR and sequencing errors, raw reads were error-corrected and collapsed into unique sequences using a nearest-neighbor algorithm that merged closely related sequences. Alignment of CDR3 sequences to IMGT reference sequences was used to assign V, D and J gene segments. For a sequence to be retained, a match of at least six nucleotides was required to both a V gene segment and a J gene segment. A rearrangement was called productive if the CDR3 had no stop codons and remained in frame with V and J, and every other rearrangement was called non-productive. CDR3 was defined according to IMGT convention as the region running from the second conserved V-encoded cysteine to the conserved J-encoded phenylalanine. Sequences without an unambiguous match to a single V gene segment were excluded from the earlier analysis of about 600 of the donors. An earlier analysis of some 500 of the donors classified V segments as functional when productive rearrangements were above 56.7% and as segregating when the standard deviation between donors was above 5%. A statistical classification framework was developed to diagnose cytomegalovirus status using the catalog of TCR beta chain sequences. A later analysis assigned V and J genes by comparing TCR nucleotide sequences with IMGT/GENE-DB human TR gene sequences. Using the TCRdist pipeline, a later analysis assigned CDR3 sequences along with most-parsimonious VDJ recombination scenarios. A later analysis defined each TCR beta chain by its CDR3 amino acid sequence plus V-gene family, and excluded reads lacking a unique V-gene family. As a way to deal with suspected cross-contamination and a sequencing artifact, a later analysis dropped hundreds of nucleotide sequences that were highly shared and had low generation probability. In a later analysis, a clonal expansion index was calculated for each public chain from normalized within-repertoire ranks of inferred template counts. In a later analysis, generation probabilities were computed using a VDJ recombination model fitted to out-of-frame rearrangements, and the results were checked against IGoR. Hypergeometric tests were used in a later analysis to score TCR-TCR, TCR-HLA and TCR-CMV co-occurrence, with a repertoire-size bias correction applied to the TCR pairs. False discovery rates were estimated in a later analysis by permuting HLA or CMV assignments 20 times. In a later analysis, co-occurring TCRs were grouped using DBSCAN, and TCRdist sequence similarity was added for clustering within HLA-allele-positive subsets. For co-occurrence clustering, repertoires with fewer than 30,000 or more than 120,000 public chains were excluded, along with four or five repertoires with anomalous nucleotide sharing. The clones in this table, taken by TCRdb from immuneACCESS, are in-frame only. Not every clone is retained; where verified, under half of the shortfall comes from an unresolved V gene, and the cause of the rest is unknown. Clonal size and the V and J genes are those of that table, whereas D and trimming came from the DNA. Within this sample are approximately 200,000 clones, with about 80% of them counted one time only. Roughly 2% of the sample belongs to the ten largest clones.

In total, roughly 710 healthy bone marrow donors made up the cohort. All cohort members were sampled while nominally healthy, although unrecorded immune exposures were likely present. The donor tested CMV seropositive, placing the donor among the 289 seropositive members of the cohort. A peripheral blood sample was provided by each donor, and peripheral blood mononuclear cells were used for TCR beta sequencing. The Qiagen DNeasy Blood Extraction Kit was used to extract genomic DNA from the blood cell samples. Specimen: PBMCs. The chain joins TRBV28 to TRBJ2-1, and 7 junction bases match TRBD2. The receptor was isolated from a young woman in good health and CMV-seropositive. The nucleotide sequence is TGTGCCAGCAGTTTTTCCGGACTAGGTTCTTACAATGAGCAGTTCTTC. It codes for CASSFSGLGSYNEQFF.